This T cell receptor (beta chain) is drawn from a study of regulatory T cells in long-lasting Graves disease. As for time point: newly diagnosed GD, antithyroid drugs for less than 3 months. Researchers made the TCR library from RNA that was extracted from PBMCs. TCR beta libraries were built with iRepertoire HTBI primers and Arm-PCR of CDR3 regions. Each CDR3 protein is one row after TCRdb ran MiXCR on the multiplex PCR reads. The sample holds a few hundred thousand distinct CDR3 sequences, 16% seen once. This clonotype was seen a handful of times. The same sample was also used in a study of T cells in Graves' hyperthyroidism and ophthalmopathy. From that second work: Stable disease denoted Graves' hyperthyroidism without ophthalmopathy progression within 18 months. Lactation, pregnancy, other autoimmune disease or uncontrolled infection led to exclusion of patients.

The sample here was peripheral blood mononuclear cells (PBMCs), taken at new diagnosis, from a patient treated with antithyroid drugs. This TCR derives from a man in his forties with Graves disease.

The CDR3 nucleotides read TGTGCCAGCTCACGCCTGGATCTTGGGGCCAACGTCCTGACTTTC. Protein sequence: CASSRLDLGANVLTF. V is TRBV18 and J is TRBJ2-6; D unresolved. The CDR3 loop spans 15 amino acids. Per germline, CDR1 KGHSH and CDR2 LQKENI. V lost 4 bases to trimming and J lost 3 bases, with 10 bases between them.